A few counts support the clone carrying this TCR beta chain. CDR3 length equals 18 residues. V trimming: 1 base; J trimming: 4 bases; junction bases outside the gene matches: 14. Germline V lookup: CDR1 DFQATT, CDR2 SNEGSKA (reference sequence). The source of the sample is a study of T cells in Graves' hyperthyroidism and ophthalmopathy. TCR beta CDR3 regions were amplified from RNA. The TCR CDR3 first-round RT-PCR relied on the HTBI primer set. TCRdb independently ran MiXCR on the multiplex PCR reads; one entry per CDR3 protein. The table includes 500,000 or so distinct CDR3 sequences, approximately 17% detected once.

V is TRBV20-1 and J is TRBJ2-2; the match to TRBD2 covers 8 bases. Sequenced sample: blood. The source of this sequence is a woman under 30 with Graves' ophthalmopathy. The CDR3: CSARASPGAGGPTGELFF. For the CDR3, the DNA is TGCAGTGCTAGAGCCAGTCCTGGGGCGGGAGGTCCCACCGGGGAGCTGTTTTTT.